The present T cell receptor (beta chain) was sequenced within a study of brain T cells in children with intractable seizures. Sequencing used immunoSEQ multiplex PCR; TCRdb keeps in-frame clones, though not all of them. Counted here are around 340,000 clones, over 85% occurring once; the ten biggest clones make up under 7%. With 2 bases removed from V and 7 bases from J, the gap between germline ends came to 11 bases. CDR3 size: 13 residues. Described time point: blood from clinic visit 5 months post-surgery; TSC patient then seizure free. The genes are TRBV12-3 or TRBV12-4 and TRBJ1-1, with D maybe TRBD1 (5 bases). This material consisted of peripheral blood, taken about 5 months after surgery. The TCR comes from a boy younger than two with tuberous sclerosis and intractable seizures. CDR3 nucleotide sequence: TGTGCCAGCAGTTTAACCGGGGGTGGTGAAGCTTTCTTT. This gives the protein CASSLTGGGEAFF.